This T cell receptor (beta chain) derives from a study of somatic mutations in cytotoxic T cells in rheumatoid arthritis (TCRdb year 2017). General notes on the study: Before any treatment started and right after they were diagnosed, patients gave peripheral blood samples (about 30 ml EDTA). Some T-cell populations stained with V beta antibodies were sorted by flow on a FACSAria II or Sony SH800 to nearly 100% purity, with sorted V beta1+ cells additionally subjected to TCRB sequencing. To characterize clonality, the study used TCRB deep sequencing while asking whether somatic mutations are carried by expanded CD8+ T-cell clones in newly diagnosed, untreated rheumatoid arthritis. For 65 to 70 rheumatoid arthritis patients and approximately 20 healthy controls, TCRB deep sequencing was carried out. Median age was essentially the same in the patient group and the control group.

Genomic DNA underwent TCRB CDR3 sequencing using the immunoSEQ assay. From the authors' description of their analysis: Only a few patient CD8+ clones larger than 1% matched published virus-specific TCRB sequences when compared against them. Nothing other than productive TCRB rearrangements was included in the analyses. Defining a clone by its unique TCRB CDR3 sequence, the study calculated clonality as a productive clonality index derived from Shannon entropy. Repertoire overlap for a pair of samples was computed from each clone's template counts relative to total templates per sample. Flow cytometry-measured V-gene usage correlated with V-gene usage from TCRB sequencing, with a Spearman r of 0.55 to 0.7. The clones in this table, taken by TCRdb from immuneACCESS, are in-frame only. Not every clone is retained; where verified, under half of the shortfall comes from an unresolved V gene, and the cause of the rest is unknown. Clone size and V and J calls were adopted from that table, with D and trimming inferred from the DNA. For this sample the table gives around 20,000 clones, of which around 86% were detected only once. The ten biggest clones cover 10% to 11% of the sample.

Flow cytometry confirmed the purity of CD4+ and CD8+ cells that had been isolated by positive magnetic bead selection on an AutoMACS. Initial screening for clonal expansions relied on flow cytometry with a TCR V beta antibody panel, after which sorted CD8+ fractions underwent TCRB deep sequencing for characterization. Ficoll-Paque PLUS density gradient separation was used to isolate peripheral blood mononuclear cells. Using Nucleospin Tissue or Tissue XS kits, DNA was extracted from CD4-enriched, CD8-enriched or PBMC samples, with quantification by a Qubit 2.0 fluorometer. As regards this clone: The clone's antigen remains unknown. No much larger clonotype is one base removed from it; base qualities were not supplied.

Study-level results and caveats: In patients, CD8+ clonality rose with age (Spearman r=0.49), which was not the case in healthy controls. The antigen targets of the expanded CD8+ clones were unknown, and absence from virus-specific databases did not rule out viral specificity. The finding that TRBV07 was slightly underrepresented in patients was left unadjusted for multiple comparisons. Several identical CD8+ TCRB sequences were found in both blood and synovial fluid, and in about an eighth of the 65 patients the largest CD8+ clone exceeded 20% of CD8+ cells. CD8+ T-cell clonality in rheumatoid arthritis patients was not significantly different from that in age-matched healthy controls.

Based on the germline V gene (reference sequence), the CDR1 and CDR2 sequences are MNHNY and SVGAGI. Trimming takes 11 bases from V and 7 bases from J, and the germline ends sit 21 bases apart. The CDR3, from cysteine to phenylalanine, totals 14 residues. Only the CDR3 DNA is retained, 42 bases long and in frame from the first base. Sequencing input: CD8+ T cells sorted from blood. The chain is encoded by TRBV6-6 joined to TRBJ2-1; the best D guess is TRBD2, with 7 bases matching. The sequence came from a man aged 18-30 years with rheumatoid arthritis. The DNA sequence reads TGTGCCTCCGGCTGGGGGGGCGCGTGGAATGAGCAGTTCTTC. Its protein reads: CASGWGGAWNEQFF.